This T cell receptor (beta chain) is drawn from a study of blood T cell repertoires in COVID-19. Study details: Sites across the United States, Italy and Spain contributed samples from acute and convalescent COVID-19. T cells, B-cell-depleted T cells, or PBMCs supplied cDNA or gDNA.

The germline V gene encodes CDR1 SGHVS and CDR2 FQNEAQ. The CDR3 has 13 amino acids. V was trimmed by 4 bases and J by 6 bases, leaving 9 bases between them. The method was immunoSEQ multiplex PCR; TCRdb's version includes in-frame clones alone and lacks a portion of them. The data hold approximately 74,000 clones, with roughly 86% observed a single time. The TCR comes from a man between 65 and 85 years old with acute or convalescent COVID-19. The chain joins TRBV7-8 to TRBJ2-2; D is possibly TRBD2 (6 bases). What was sequenced was peripheral blood. The CDR3 sequence is CASSSRLAGELFF. In DNA, the CDR3 is TGTGCCAGCAGCTCGCGACTAGCCGGGGAGCTGTTTTTT.